A selection of T cell receptor beta chains follows, all from one sample in a study of CD8+ T cells in alopecia areata. This table comes from immunoSEQ multiplex PCR, and its TCRdb copy is limited to in-frame clones, with some not included. The data contain some 110,000 clones, 35% to 40% of them singletons. The sequenced material came from CD4+ T cells sorted from blood. These receptor sequences come from a human donor with alopecia areata. Each CDR3 is given without its conserved first and last residue.

J gene: TRBJ2-7; V gene: TRBV5-1; CDR3 protein: ASSPGTYEQY
J gene: TRBJ1-2; V gene: TRBV2; CDR3 protein: ASSEGTGYGYT
J gene: TRBJ1-5; V gene: TRBV30; CDR3 protein: AWSVRSGRGGNQPQH
J gene: TRBJ2-2; V gene: TRBV5-1; CDR3 protein: ASSVAGSPGRTGELF
J gene: TRBJ2-7; V gene: TRBV18; CDR3 protein: ASSQDRVTYEQY
J gene: TRBJ1-2; V gene: TRBV27; CDR3 protein: ASRPLTGSGYT
J gene: TRBJ1-2; V gene: TRBV29-1; CDR3 protein: SVQLRGGNYGYT
J gene: TRBJ2-7; V gene: TRBV28; CDR3 protein: ASGADRSYEQY
J gene: TRBJ2-3; V gene: TRBV29-1; CDR3 protein: SVAGQSSTDTQY
J gene: TRBJ2-7; V gene: TRBV29-1; CDR3 protein: SVGRRQAGYEQY
J gene: TRBJ1-2; V gene: TRBV7-8; CDR3 protein: ASSPASYGYT
J gene: TRBJ2-1; V gene: TRBV4-3; CDR3 protein: ASSQGVAEGEQF
J gene: TRBJ2-7; V gene: TRBV10-3; CDR3 protein: AISTAEAAEQY
J gene: TRBJ2-2; V gene: TRBV4-3; CDR3 protein: ASSHLISGANTGELF
J gene: TRBJ1-1; V gene: TRBV7-9; CDR3 protein: ASSSLTGLEAF
J gene: TRBJ2-5; V gene: TRBV18; CDR3 protein: ASSPGQGGQETQY
J gene: TRBJ2-1; V gene: TRBV19; CDR3 protein: ASKPGAGGYNEQF
J gene: TRBJ1-2; V gene: TRBV2; CDR3 protein: ASSPDRGQNYGYT
J gene: TRBJ2-1; V gene: TRBV7-9; CDR3 protein: ASSWWSLANEQF
J gene: TRBJ1-2; V gene: TRBV9; CDR3 protein: ASTPRQNTYGYT
J gene: TRBJ2-1; V gene: TRBV29-1; CDR3 protein: SVFLSGSYNEQF
J gene: TRBJ1-2; V gene: TRBV29-1; CDR3 protein: SVSGKGGYT
J gene: TRBJ1-6; V gene: TRBV18; CDR3 protein: AGTDGVNSPLH
J gene: TRBJ1-1; V gene: TRBV7-2; CDR3 protein: ASSRGAMLNTEAF
J gene: TRBJ2-3; V gene: TRBV4-3; CDR3 protein: ASSQTPGRGTDTQY
J gene: TRBJ1-2; V gene: TRBV29-1; CDR3 protein: SVEGSPYGYT
J gene: TRBJ2-2; V gene: TRBV7-3; CDR3 protein: ASSPSDRNTGELF
J gene: TRBJ2-2; V gene: TRBV6-6; CDR3 protein: ASRDDTGELF
J gene: TRBJ1-1; V gene: TRBV9; CDR3 protein: ASSVTPLNTEAF
J gene: TRBJ1-5; V gene: TRBV6-5; CDR3 protein: ASSYLSSDQPQH
J gene: TRBJ1-2; V gene: TRBV29-1; CDR3 protein: SGDRGQGGYT
J gene: TRBJ2-2; V gene: TRBV27; CDR3 protein: ASSNPGLATGELF
J gene: TRBJ2-7; V gene: TRBV7-9; CDR3 protein: ASSSGREMYEQY